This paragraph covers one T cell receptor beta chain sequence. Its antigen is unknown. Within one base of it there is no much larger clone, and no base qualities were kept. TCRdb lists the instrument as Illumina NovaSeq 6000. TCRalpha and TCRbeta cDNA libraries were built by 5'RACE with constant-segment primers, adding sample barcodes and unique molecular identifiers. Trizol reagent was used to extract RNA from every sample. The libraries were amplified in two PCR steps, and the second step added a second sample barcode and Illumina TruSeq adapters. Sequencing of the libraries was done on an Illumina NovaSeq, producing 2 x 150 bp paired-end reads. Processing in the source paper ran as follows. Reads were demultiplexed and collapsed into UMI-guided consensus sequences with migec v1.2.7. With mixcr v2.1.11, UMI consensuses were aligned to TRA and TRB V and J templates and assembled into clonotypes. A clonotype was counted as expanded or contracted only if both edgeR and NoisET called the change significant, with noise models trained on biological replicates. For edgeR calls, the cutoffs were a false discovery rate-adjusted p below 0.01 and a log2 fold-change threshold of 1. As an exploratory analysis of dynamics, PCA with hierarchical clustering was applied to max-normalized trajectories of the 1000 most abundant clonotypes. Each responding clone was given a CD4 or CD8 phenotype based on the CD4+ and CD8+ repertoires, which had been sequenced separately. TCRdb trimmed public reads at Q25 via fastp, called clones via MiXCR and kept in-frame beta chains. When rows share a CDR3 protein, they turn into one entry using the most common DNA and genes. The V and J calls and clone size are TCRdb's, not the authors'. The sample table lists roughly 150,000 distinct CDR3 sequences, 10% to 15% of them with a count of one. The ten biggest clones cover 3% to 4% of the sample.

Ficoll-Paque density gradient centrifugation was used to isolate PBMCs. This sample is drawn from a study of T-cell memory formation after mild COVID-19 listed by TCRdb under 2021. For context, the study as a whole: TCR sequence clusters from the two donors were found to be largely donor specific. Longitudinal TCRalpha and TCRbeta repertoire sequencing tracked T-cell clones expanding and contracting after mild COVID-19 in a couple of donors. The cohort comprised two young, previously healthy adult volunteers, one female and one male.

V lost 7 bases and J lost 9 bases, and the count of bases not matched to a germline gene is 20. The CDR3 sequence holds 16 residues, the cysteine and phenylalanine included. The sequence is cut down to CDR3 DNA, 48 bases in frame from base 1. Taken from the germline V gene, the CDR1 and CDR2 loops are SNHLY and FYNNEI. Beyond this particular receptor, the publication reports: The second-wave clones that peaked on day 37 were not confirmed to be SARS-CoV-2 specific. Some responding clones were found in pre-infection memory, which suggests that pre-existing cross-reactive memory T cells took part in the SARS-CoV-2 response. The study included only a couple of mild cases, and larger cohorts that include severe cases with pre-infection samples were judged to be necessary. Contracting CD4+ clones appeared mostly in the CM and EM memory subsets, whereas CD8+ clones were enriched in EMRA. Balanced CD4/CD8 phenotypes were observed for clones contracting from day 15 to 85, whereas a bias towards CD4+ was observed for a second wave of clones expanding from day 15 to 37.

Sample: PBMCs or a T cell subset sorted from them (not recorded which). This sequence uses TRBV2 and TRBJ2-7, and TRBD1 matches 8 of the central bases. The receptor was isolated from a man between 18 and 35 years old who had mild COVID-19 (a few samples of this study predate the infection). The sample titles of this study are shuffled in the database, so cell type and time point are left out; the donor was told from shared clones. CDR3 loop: CASIPLEGTGGPGQYF. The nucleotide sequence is TGTGCCAGCATCCCCTTGGAGGGGACAGGTGGGCCCGGGCAGTACTTC.